The 13 T cell receptor beta chains reported below all come from one sample, sequenced in a study of T cell responses to AZD1222 COVID-19 vaccine. Generated by immunoSEQ multiplex PCR, the TCRdb table keeps only in-frame clones and is missing some. The sample has around 150,000 clones, about 91% seen once. Sequencing used peripheral blood, obtained on day 0 of MenACWY control vaccination. Source of these receptors: an adult in good health.

In its sample, this clone was seen a few times. The chain has TRBV7-2 and TRBJ1-3; tentative D call: TRBD1 (6 bases). Trimming removed 5 bases at V and 2 bases at J, with 13 bases between. The CDR3 sequence is 15 residues long. Germline V gene data show CDR1 as SGHTA and CDR2 as FQGNSA. The chain's CDR3 is CASSTGSLAGNTIYF. The CDR3 DNA follows: TGTGCCAGCAGCACAGGGAGCCTCGCTGGAAACACCATATATTTT.

The rearrangement joins TRBV7-2 to TRBJ1-4; D remains unclear. Trimming took off 4 bases at V and 4 bases at J, with 4 bases between the two ends. This CDR3 has 12 amino acids. From germline, CDR1 is SGHTA and CDR2 FQGNSA. The DNA for the CDR3 is TGTGCCAGCAGCTCCGTTAATGAAAAACTGTTTTTT. Its protein product is CASSSVNEKLFF.

V is TRBV18 and J is TRBJ1-5; tentatively, D is TRBD1 (6 bases). The CDR3 spans 16 residues. CDR1 is KGHSH and CDR2 is LQKENI in the germline V gene. The V gene lost 2 bases and the J gene lost 0 bases, with 11 bases spanning the gap. CDR3 sequence: CASSPSEGHSNQPQHF. DNA for the CDR3: TGTGCCAGCTCACCATCTGAGGGACATAGCAATCAGCCCCAGCATTTT.

The V and J genes are TRBV24-1 and TRBJ2-4; possible D gene TRBD1, 6 bases. The CDR3 contains 15 residues. Germline V gene lookup returns CDR1 KGHDR and CDR2 SFDVKD. With 0 bases removed from V and 11 bases from J, the gap between germline ends came to 16 bases. CDR3 loop: CATSDLNHRDTFQYF. DNA of the CDR3: TGTGCCACCAGTGATTTGAACCACCGGGACACATTTCAGTACTTC.

The chain employs TRBV5-1 and TRBJ2-7; 7 positions agree with TRBD2. The CDR3 consists of 15 residues. Germline V CDR1 and CDR2: SGHRS, YFSETQ. V was clipped by 2 bases and J by 2 bases; unmatched bases: 7. The CDR3 region has the DNA TGCGCCAGCAGCTTTATTAGCGGGTCTACCTACGAGCAGTACTTC. Amino acids: CASSFISGSTYEQYF.

This clone was counted ten times or more. The rearrangement uses TRBV28 and TRBJ1-1, with no clear D. The germline V gene encodes CDR1 MDHEN and CDR2 SYDVKM. V was shortened by 6 bases and J by 1 base, with 9 bases between the two germline ends. The CDR3 totals 13 residues. CDR3 sequence: CASRGRENTEAFF. In DNA form, the CDR3 reads TGTGCCAGCAGAGGACGGGAGAACACTGAAGCTTTCTTT.

The rearrangement links TRBV19 to TRBJ2-2; D uncertain. Germline V gene sequence: CDR1 LNHDA, CDR2 SQIVND (reference sequence). V shed 6 bases and J shed 6 bases, with 17 bases lying between them. CDR3 length: 15 amino acids. The CDR3: CASSSYPSRSGELFF. CDR3 coding DNA: TGTGCCAGTAGCAGTTACCCTTCAAGATCCGGGGAGCTGTTTTTT.

This chain connects TRBV19 to TRBJ2-7, with 7 bases identical to TRBD2. This CDR3 spans 14 amino acids. Germline V gives CDR1 LNHDA, CDR2 SQIVND (reference sequence). Trimming at V came to 3 bases and at J to 3 bases, leaving 5 bases not matched to a gene. The DNA of the CDR3 is TGTGCCAGTAGTATGAGCGGGGACTTCTACGAGCAGTACTTC. Residues: CASSMSGDFYEQYF.

This chain joins TRBV18 and TRBJ2-7, with D possibly matching TRBD1 (5 bases). CDR1 and CDR2 (germline): KGHSH, LQKENI. Trimming cost V 6 bases and J 6 bases, with 18 bases left between them. This CDR3 is built from 14 residues. The CDR3 sequence: CASSSQGFEVEQYF. Here the CDR3 DNA reads TGTGCCAGCTCTTCCCAGGGTTTTGAGGTCGAGCAGTACTTC. Full variable domain (rest looked up from reference TRBV18 and TRBJ2-7): NAGVMQNPRHLVRRRGQEARLRCSPMKGHSHVYWYRQLPEEGLKFMVYLQKENIIDESGMPKERFSAEFPKEGPSILRIQQVVRGDSAAYFCASSSQGFEVEQYFGPGTRLTVT.

The rearrangement links TRBV9 to TRBJ1-4; TRBD1 agrees at 9 bases. Germline CDR1 is SGDLS and CDR2 is YYNGEE. This CDR3 is built from 14 residues. Unmatched junction bases numbered 2, after V lost 0 bases and J lost 8 bases. CDR3 DNA sequence: TGTGCCAGCAGCGTAGGGACAGGGGTCGAAAAACTGTTTTTT. Translating it yields CASSVGTGVEKLFF.

This chain uses TRBV28 with TRBJ1-2; the D gene is possibly TRBD1 (5 bases). Trimming cost V 8 bases and J 5 bases, with 12 bases left between them. The CDR3 length is 12 residues. CDR1 is MDHEN, CDR2 SYDVKM, per germline. Here the CDR3 reads CASVREEYGYTF. DNA for the CDR3: TGTGCCAGCGTCAGGGAGGAGTATGGCTACACCTTC.

The CDR3 region is CASSYHSSGRYEQYF. The CDR3 DNA is TGTGCCAGCAGTTATCATTCTAGCGGGAGGTACGAGCAGTACTTC. This rearrangement joins TRBV6-2 or TRBV6-3 to TRBJ2-7; 11 nucleotides agree with TRBD2. Germline loops: CDR1 MNHEY, CDR2 SVGEGT. Trimming cost V 3 bases and J 4 bases; bases outside gene matches: 5. This CDR3 spans 15 amino acids.

CDR3 in amino acids: CASSIPRGRTEAFF. CDR3 sequence (DNA): TGTGCCAGTAGTATCCCAAGGGGGCGGACTGAAGCTTTCTTT. The rearrangement uses TRBV19 and TRBJ1-1; TRBD1 aligns across 7 bases. This CDR3 contains 14 residues. Germline V gene sequence: CDR1 LNHDA, CDR2 SQIVND (reference sequence). Trimming cost V 3 bases and J 5 bases; bases outside gene matches: 6.